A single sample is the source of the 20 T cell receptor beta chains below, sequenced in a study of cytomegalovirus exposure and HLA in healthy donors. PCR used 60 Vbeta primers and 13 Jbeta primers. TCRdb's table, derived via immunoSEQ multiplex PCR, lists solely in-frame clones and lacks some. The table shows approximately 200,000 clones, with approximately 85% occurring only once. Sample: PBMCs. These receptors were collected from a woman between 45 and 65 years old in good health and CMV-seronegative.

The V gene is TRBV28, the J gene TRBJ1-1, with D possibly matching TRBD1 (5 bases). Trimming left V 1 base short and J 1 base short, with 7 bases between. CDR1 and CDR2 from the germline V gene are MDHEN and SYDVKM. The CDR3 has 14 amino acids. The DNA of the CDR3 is TGTGCCAGCAGTTTATTCGGGGGGAACACTGAAGCTTTCTTT. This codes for CASSLFGGNTEAFF.

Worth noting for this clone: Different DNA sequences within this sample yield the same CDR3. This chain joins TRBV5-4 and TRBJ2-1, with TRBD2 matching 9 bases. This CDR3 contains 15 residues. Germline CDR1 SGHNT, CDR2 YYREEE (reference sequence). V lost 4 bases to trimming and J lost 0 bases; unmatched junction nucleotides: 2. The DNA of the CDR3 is TGTGCCAGCAGCCTTAGCGGGAGCTCCTACAATGAGCAGTTCTTC. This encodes CASSLSGSSYNEQFF.

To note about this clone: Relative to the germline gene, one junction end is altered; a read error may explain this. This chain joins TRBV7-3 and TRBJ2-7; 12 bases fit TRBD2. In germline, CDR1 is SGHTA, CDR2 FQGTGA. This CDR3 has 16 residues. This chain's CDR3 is CSSSPGLAGVAEEQYF. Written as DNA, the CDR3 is TGTTCCAGCAGCCCGGGACTAGCGGGCGTAGCGGAAGAGCAGTACTTC. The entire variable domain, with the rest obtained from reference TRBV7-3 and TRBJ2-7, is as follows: GAGVSQTPSNKVTEKGKYVELRCDPISGHTALYWYRQSLGQGPEFLIYFQGTGAADDSGLPNDRFFAVRPEGSVSTLKIQRTERGDSAVYLCSSSPGLAGVAEEQYFGPGTRLTVT.

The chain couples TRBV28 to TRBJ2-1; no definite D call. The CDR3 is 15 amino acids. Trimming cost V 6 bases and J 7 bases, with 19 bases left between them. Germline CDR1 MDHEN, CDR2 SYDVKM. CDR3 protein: CASSPRRHAGNEQFF. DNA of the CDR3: TGTGCCAGCAGCCCCCGTCGACATGCTGGGAATGAGCAGTTCTTC.

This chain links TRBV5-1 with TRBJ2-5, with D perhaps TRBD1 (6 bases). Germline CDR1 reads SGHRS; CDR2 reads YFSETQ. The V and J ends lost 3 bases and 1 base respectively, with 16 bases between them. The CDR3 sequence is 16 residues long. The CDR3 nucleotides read TGCGCCAGCAGCTCCATGGGACATGGGATCCAAGAGACCCAGTACTTC. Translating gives CASSSMGHGIQETQYF.

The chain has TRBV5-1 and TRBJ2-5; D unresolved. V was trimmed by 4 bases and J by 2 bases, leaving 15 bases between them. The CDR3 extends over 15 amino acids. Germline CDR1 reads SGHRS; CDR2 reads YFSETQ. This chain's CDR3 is CASSPRLTSQETQYF. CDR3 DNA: TGCGCCAGCAGCCCGAGGTTGACGTCTCAAGAGACCCAGTACTTC.

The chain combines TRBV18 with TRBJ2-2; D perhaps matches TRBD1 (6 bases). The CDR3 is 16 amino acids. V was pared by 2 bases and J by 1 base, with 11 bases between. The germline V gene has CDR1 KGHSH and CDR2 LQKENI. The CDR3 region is CASSPIQGKNTGELFF. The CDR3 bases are TGTGCCAGCTCACCAATCCAGGGGAAGAACACCGGGGAGCTGTTTTTT.

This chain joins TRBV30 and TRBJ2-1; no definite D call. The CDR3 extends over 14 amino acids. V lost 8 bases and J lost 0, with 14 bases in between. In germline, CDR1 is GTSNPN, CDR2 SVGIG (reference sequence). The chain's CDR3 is CAAKAGFSYNEQFF. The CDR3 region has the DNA TGTGCCGCCAAAGCAGGCTTCTCCTACAATGAGCAGTTCTTC. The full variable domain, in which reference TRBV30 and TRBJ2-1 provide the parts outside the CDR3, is SQTIHQWPATLVQPVGSPLSLECTVEGTSNPNLYWYRQAAGRGLQLLFYSVGIGQISSEVPQNLSASRPQDRQFILSSKKLLLSDSGFYLCAAKAGFSYNEQFFGPGTRLTVL.

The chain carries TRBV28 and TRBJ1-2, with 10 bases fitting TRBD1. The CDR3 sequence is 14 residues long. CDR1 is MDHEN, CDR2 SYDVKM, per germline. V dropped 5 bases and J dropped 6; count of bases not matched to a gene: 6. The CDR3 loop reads CASSNGQGVHGYTF. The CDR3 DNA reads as TGTGCCAGCAGTAATGGACAGGGGGTGCATGGCTACACCTTC.

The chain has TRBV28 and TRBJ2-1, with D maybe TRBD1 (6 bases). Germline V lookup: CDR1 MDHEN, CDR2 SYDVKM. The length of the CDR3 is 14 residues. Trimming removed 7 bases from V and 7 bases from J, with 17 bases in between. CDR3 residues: CASTGDRYRNEQFF. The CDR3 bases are TGTGCCAGCACCGGCGACAGGTATCGTAATGAGCAGTTCTTC.

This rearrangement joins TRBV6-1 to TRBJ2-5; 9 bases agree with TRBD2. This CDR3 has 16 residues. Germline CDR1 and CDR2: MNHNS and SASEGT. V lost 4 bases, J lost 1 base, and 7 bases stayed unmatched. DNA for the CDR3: TGTGCCAGCAGTGTTTGGGTAGCGGGGGCCCAAGAGACCCAGTACTTC. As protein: CASSVWVAGAQETQYF.

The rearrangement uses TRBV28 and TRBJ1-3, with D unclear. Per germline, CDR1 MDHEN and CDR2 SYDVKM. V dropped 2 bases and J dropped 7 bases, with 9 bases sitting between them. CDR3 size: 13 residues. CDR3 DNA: TGTGCCAGCAGTTTAAGGCAGGTTAACACCATATATTTT. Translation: CASSLRQVNTIYF.

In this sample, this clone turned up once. This chain's CDR3 is CASSSRGNTEAFF. In DNA, the CDR3 is TGTGCCAGTAGTTCCAGAGGGAACACTGAAGCTTTCTTT. The chain links TRBV19 to TRBJ1-1; D ambiguous. V lost 5 bases and J 1 base, leaving 8 bases between the germline ends. This CDR3 has 13 amino acids. CDR1 is LNHDA and CDR2 is SQIVND in the germline V gene (reference sequence).

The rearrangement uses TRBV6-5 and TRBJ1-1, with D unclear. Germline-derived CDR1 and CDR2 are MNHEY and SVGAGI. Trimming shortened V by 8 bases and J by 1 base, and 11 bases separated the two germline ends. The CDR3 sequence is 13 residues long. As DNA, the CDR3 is TGTGCCAGCTTTTTTCGAGGGAACACTGAAGCTTTCTTT. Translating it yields CASFFRGNTEAFF.

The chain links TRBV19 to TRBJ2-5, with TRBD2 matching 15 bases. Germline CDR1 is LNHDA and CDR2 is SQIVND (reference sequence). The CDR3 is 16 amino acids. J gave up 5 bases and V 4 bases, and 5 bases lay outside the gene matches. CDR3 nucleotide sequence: TGTGCCAGTAGTACCGGACTAGCGGGAGGGCGGGAGACCCAGTACTTC. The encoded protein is CASSTGLAGGRETQYF.

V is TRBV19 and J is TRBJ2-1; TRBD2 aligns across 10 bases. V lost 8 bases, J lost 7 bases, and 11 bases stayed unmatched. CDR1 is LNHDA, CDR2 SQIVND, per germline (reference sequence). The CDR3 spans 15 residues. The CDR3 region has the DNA TGTGCCAGTCGAGTAGTAGCGGGAGGCCGTAATGAGCAGTTCTTC. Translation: CASRVVAGGRNEQFF. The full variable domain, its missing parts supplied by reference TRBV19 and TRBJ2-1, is DGGITQSPKYLFRKEGQNVTLSCEQNLNHDAMYWYRQDPGQGLRLIYYSQIVNDFQKGDIAEGYSVSREKKESFPLTVTSAQKNPTAFYLCASRVVAGGRNEQFFGPGTRLTVL.

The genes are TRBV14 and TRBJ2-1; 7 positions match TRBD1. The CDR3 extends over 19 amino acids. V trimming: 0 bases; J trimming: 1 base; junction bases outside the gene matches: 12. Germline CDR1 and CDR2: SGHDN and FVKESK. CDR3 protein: CASSQEGQENRGSYNEQFF. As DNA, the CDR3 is TGTGCCAGCAGCCAAGAGGGCCAAGAGAACAGGGGATCCTACAATGAGCAGTTCTTC.

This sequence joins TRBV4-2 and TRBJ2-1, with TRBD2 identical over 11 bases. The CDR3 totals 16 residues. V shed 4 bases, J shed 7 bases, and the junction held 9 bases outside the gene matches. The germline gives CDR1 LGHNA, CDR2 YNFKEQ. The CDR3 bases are TGTGCCAGCAGCCGAACTGGTAGCGGGAGGGCTAATGAGCAGTTCTTC. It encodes CASSRTGSGRANEQFF.

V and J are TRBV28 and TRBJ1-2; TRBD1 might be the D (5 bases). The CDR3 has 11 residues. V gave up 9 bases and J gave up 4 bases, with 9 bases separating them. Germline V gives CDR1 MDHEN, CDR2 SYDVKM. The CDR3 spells CASGAPYGYTF. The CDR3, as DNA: TGTGCCAGTGGGGCGCCCTATGGCTACACCTTC.

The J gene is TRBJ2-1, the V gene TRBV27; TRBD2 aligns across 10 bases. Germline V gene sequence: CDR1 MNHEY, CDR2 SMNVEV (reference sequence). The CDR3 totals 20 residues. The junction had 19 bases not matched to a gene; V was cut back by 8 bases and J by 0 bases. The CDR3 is CASGRGGALTSGISYNEQFF. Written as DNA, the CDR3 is TGTGCCAGCGGAAGAGGGGGGGCCCTTACTAGCGGGATCTCCTACAATGAGCAGTTCTTC.